There are many counts of the clone carrying this T cell receptor (beta chain). Its antigen is unknown. MiXCR was run by TCRdb on the reads, yielding one entry per CDR3 protein. The top ten hold approximately 18% of the sample, which has hundreds of thousands of distinct CDR3 sequences, around a third seen once. These data originate in a study of T cell repertoires in cytomegalovirus infection. Across the whole study: A matching HLA type, together with CMV infection, was signaled by public TCR beta signatures.

General study results and limits: The response measured ex vivo was dominated by TCR beta clonotypes (HLA-C-restricted and CMV-specific).

CDR1 and CDR2 (germline): SGHTA, FQGNSA. Unmatched junction bases numbered 8, after V lost 4 bases and J lost 10 bases. The CDR3 loop spans 16 amino acids. This receptor was taken from a human donor in good health (CMV status not recorded). Some clones in this sample may be carry-over from other donors' samples. The sample in question was cultured PBMCs, obtained from culture after CMV antigen stimulation. V is TRBV7-2 and J is TRBJ2-1; TRBD2 matches 15 bases. The CDR3 DNA reads as TGTGCCAGCAGCTCCAGGACTAGCGGGGGGGCCAGCGAGCAGTTCTTC. Translated, it gives CASSSRTSGGASEQFF.